The clone carrying this TCR beta chain came up once. This sample is part of a study of T cell responses to AZD1222 COVID-19 vaccine. Produced via immunoSEQ multiplex PCR; TCRdb's table is partial and in-frame only. The sample has approximately 80,000 clones; 80% to 90% are singletons. The sequenced sample was peripheral blood, obtained 28 days after the second AZD1222 dose. The sequence derives from an adult who received the AZD1222 COVID-19 vaccine.

CDR3 residues: CATSREGGVGEKLFF. In nucleotides, the CDR3 is TGTGCCACCAGCAGAGAGGGAGGGGTAGGTGAAAAACTGTTTTTT. This chain connects TRBV15 to TRBJ1-4; tentative D call: TRBD1 (5 bases). V gave up 0 bases and J gave up 7 bases, with 12 bases separating them. CDR1 and CDR2 (germline): LNHNV, YYDKDF (reference sequence). CDR3 length equals 15 residues.